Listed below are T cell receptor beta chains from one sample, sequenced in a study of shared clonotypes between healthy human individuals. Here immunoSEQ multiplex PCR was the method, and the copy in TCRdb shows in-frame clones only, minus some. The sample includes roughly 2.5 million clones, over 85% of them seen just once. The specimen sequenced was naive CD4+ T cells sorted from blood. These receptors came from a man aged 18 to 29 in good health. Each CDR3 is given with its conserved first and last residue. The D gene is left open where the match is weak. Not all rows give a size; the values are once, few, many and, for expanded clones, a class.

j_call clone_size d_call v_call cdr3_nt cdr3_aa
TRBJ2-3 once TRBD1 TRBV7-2 TGTGCCAGCGCCGGACAGGGAAACACAGATACGCAGTATTTT CASAGQGNTDTQYF
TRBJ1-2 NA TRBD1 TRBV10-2 TGCGCCAGCGCAGAGCCGGGACAGGGCCCGGGCTACACCTTC CASAEPGQGPGYTF
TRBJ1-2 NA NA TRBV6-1 TGTGCCAGCAGTGAAGCGGGGACGAACTATGGCTACACCTTC CASSEAGTNYGYTF
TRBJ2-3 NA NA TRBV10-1 TGCGCCAGCAGTGAAGGACGGAAGATAAGCACAGATACGCAGTATTTT CASSEGRKISTDTQYF
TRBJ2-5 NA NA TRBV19 TGTGCCAGTAGTCCAGGACCGGGACTTCAAGAGACCCAGTACTTC CASSPGPGLQETQYF
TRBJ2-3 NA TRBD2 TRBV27 TGTGCCAGCAGTTTAGGAGCGGGTCTTAAGCGGGGACGCACAGATACGCAGTATTTT CASSLGAGLKRGRTDTQYF
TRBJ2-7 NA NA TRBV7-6 TGTGCCAGCAGCTATATAAGCTCCTACGAGCAGTACTTC CASSYISSYEQYF
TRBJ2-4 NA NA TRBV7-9 TGTGCCAGCAGCCACTTTGGGGGAGTAGCCAAAAACATTCAGTACTTC CASSHFGGVAKNIQYF
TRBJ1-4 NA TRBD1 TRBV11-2 TGTGCCAGCAGCTTAACAGGGGGCAAGGAGAATGAAAAACTGTTTTTT CASSLTGGKENEKLFF
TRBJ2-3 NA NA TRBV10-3 TGTGCCATCAGGGGACCAGGGGCAGATACGCAGTATTTT CAIRGPGADTQYF
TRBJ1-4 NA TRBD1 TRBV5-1 TGCGCCAGCAGCCCGACAGGGGGATCTAATGAAAAACTGTTTTTT CASSPTGGSNEKLFF
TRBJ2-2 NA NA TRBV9 TGTGCCAGCAGCCGCGCCGTAGAGAACACCGGGGAGCTGTTTTTT CASSRAVENTGELFF
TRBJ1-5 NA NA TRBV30 TGTGCCTGGAGTGTAGGGGCAGGAGACCAGCCCCAGCATTTT CAWSVGAGDQPQHF
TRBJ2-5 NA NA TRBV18 TGTGCCAGCTCACTTCAGACCCAACAAGAGACCCAGTACTTC CASSLQTQQETQYF
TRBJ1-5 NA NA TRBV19 TGTGCCAGTAGTGACACGCGCGGGCAGCCCCAGCATTTT CASSDTRGQPQHF
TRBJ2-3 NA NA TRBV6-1 TGTGCCAGCGATCTAGGCGGCCTCACAGATACGCAGTATTTT CASDLGGLTDTQYF
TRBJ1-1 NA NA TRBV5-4 TGTGCCAGCAGCCCCTCCCGGGGGGATAGGGGCACTGAAGCTTTCTTT CASSPSRGDRGTEAFF
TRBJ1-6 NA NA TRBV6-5 TGTGCCAGCAGTTACCGGGGCCGCTCACCCCTCCACTTT CASSYRGRSPLHF
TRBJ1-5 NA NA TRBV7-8 TGTGCCAGCAGCTTCCAGAACAATCAGCCCCAGCATTTT CASSFQNNQPQHF
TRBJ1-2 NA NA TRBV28 TGTGCCAGCAGTTTTTACAGCTATGGCTACACCTTC CASSFYSYGYTF
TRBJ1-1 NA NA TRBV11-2 TGTGCCAGCAGCTTAGATCAAGTCACAGTACCGTCTTTCTTT CASSLDQVTVPSFF
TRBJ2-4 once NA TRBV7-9 TGTGCCAGCAGCCCACAAGGGGCTATAACCAAAAACATTCAGTACTTC CASSPQGAITKNIQYF
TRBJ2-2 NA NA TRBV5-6 TGTGCCAGCAGCTCCGTGGAGGCGACGAACACCGGGGAGCTGTTTTTT CASSSVEATNTGELFF
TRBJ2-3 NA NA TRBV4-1 TGCGCCAGCAGCCTGGGACTGGCCCGGTCCACAGATACGCAGTATTTT CASSLGLARSTDTQYF
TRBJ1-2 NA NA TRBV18 TGTGCCAGCTCAGGGCAGGGTCCCTTTTATGGCTACACCTTC CASSGQGPFYGYTF